The TCR beta chain under discussion was sequenced for a study of blood T cell repertoires in COVID-19. Study processing details: How many nucleated cells were present was estimated from reference gene primer amplification. Using immunoSEQ multiplex PCR, the repertoire was profiled, and TCRdb retains in-frame clones only, with some absent. V and J calls and clone size are given by that table; D and trimming were obtained from the DNA. This table has 150,000 to 200,000 clones, about 80% appearing once. The germline CDR1 and CDR2 sequences are SGHRS and YFSETQ. V gave up 4 bases and J gave up 0 bases, with 11 bases separating them. This CDR3 contains 15 residues.

Specimen: peripheral blood. The source is a woman aged 45-59 years with active or convalescent COVID-19. The chain carries TRBV5-1 and TRBJ1-3; D gene unclear. This CDR3 reads CASSPDGLSGNTIYF. CDR3 bases: TGCGCCAGCAGCCCAGACGGACTCTCTGGAAACACCATATATTTT.